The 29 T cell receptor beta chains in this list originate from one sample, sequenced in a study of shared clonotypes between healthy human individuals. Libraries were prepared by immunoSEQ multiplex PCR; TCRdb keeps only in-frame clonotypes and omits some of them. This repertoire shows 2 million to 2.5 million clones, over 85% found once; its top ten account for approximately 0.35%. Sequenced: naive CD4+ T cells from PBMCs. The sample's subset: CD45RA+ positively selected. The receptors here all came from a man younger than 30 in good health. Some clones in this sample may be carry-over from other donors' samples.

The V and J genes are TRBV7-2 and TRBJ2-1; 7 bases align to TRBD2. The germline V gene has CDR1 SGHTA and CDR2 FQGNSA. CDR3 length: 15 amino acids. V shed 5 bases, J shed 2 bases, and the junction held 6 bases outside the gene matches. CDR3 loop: CASSVGGTAYNEQFF. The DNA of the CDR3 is TGTGCCAGCAGCGTGGGAGGGACGGCCTACAATGAGCAGTTCTTC.

The CDR3 is CASSTGSANYGYTF. CDR3 nucleotide sequence: TGTGCCAGTAGTACGGGGTCAGCTAACTATGGCTACACCTTC. The gene calls are TRBV19 and TRBJ1-2; D not certain. The CDR3 loop spans 14 amino acids. Per the germline V gene, CDR1 is LNHDA and CDR2 is SQIVND (reference sequence). V was clipped by 4 bases and J by 0 bases, with 9 bases between them.

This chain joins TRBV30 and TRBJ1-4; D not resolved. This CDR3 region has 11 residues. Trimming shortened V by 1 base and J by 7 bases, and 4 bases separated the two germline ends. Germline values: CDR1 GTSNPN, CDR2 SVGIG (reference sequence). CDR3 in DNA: TGTGCCTGGAGTGGATTTGAAAAACTGTTTTTT. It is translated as CAWSGFEKLFF.

The CDR3 DNA reads TGTGCCAGCGGACCGTCCAATTCACCCCTCCACTTT. Protein sequence: CASGPSNSPLHF. The gene calls are TRBV28 and TRBJ1-6; D ambiguous. Trimming pared 8 bases from V and 7 bases from J, leaving 9 bases between. Germline V lookup: CDR1 MDHEN, CDR2 SYDVKM. The CDR3 runs 12 residues.

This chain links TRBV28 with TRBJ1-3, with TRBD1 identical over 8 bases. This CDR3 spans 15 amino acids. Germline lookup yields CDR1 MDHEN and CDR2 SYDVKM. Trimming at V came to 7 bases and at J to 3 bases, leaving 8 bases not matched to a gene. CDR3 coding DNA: TGTGCCAGCACCGCCGCAGGGGGCATTGGAAACACCATATATTTT. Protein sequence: CASTAAGGIGNTIYF.

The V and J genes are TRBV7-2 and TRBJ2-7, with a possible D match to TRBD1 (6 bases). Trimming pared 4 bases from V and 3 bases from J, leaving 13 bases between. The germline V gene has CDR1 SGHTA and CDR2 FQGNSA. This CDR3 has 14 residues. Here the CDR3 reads CASSSFWTVYEQYF. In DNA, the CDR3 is TGTGCCAGCAGCTCCTTTTGGACAGTCTACGAGCAGTACTTC.

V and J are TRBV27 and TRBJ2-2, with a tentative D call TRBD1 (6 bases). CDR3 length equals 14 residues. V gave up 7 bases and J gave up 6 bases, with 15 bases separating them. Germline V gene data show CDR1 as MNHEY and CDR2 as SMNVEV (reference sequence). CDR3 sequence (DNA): TGTGCCAGCACCACTATCAGGGGCTCCGGGGAGCTGTTTTTT. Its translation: CASTTIRGSGELFF.

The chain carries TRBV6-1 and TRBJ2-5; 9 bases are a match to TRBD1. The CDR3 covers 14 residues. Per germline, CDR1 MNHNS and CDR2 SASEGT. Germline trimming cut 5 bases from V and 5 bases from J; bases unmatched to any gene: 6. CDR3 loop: CASSRTGAGETQYF. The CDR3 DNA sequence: TGTGCCAGCAGTAGGACAGGGGCTGGGGAGACCCAGTACTTC.

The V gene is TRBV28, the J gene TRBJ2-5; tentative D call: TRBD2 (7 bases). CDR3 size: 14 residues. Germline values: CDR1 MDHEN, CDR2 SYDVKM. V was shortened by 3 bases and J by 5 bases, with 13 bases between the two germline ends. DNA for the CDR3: TGTGCCAGCAGTTTGGGGGGGCGCTGGGAGACCCAGTACTTC. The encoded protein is CASSLGGRWETQYF.

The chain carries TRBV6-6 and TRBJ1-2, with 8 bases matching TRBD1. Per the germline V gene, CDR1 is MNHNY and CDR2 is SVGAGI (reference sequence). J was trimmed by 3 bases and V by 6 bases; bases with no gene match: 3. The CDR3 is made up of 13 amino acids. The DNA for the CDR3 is TGTGCCAGCAGCGGACAGGGCCACTATGGCTACACCTTC. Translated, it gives CASSGQGHYGYTF.

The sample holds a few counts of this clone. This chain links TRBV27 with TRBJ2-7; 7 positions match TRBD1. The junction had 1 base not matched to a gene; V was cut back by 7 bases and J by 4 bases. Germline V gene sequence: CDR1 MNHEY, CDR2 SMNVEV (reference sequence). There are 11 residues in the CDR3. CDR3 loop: CASIRGYEQYF. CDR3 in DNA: TGTGCCAGCATCAGGGGGTACGAGCAGTACTTC.

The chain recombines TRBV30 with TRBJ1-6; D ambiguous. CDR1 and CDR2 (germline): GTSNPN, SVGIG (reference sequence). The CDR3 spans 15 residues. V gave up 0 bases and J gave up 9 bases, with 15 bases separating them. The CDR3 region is CAWSVRGPFGSPLHF. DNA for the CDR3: TGTGCCTGGAGTGTCAGAGGCCCGTTTGGTTCACCCCTCCACTTT.

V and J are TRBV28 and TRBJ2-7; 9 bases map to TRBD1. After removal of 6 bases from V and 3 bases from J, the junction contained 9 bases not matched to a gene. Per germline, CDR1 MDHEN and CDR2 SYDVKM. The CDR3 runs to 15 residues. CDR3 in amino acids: CASSRGQGPVYEQYF. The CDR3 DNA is TGTGCCAGCAGCCGGGGACAGGGACCAGTCTACGAGCAGTACTTC. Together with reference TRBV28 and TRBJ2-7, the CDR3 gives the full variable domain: DVKVTQSSRYLVKRTGEKVFLECVQDMDHENMFWYRQDPGLGLRLIYFSYDVKMKEKGDIPEGYSVSREKKERFSLILESASTNQTSMYLCASSRGQGPVYEQYFGPGTRLTVT.

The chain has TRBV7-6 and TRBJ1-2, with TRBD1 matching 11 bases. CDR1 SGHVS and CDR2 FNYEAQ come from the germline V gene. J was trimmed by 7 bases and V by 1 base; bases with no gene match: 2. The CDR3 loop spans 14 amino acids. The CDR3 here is CASSLGTGGGGYTF. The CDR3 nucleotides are TGTGCCAGCAGCTTAGGGACAGGGGGCGGTGGCTACACCTTC. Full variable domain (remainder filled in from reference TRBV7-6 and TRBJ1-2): GAGVSQSPRYKVTKRGQDVALRCDPISGHVSLYWYRQALGQGPEFLTYFNYEAQQDKSGLPNDRFSAERPEGSISTLTIQRTEQRDSAMYRCASSLGTGGGGYTFGSGTRLTVV.

The chain's CDR3 is CASSYLGSTYEQYF. The DNA of the CDR3 is TGTGCCAGCAGTTACTTGGGATCCACCTACGAGCAGTACTTC. The chain combines TRBV6-5 with TRBJ2-7, with D unresolved. Germline values: CDR1 MNHEY, CDR2 SVGAGI. The CDR3 sequence is 14 residues long. Deletions cut 1 base from V and 2 bases from J, with 9 bases between.

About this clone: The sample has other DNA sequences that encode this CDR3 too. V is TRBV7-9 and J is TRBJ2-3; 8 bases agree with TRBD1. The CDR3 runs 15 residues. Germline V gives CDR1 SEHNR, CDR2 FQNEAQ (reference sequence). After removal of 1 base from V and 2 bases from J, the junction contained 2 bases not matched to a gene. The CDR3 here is CASSLGTGNTDTQYF. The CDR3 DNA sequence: TGTGCCAGCAGCTTAGGGACAGGGAACACAGATACGCAGTATTTT.

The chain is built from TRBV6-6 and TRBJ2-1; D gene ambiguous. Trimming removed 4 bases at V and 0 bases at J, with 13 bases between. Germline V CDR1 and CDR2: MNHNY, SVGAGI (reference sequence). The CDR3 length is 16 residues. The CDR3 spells CASSFRAQSSYNEQFF. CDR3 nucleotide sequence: TGTGCCAGCAGTTTCCGGGCCCAGAGCTCCTACAATGAGCAGTTCTTC.

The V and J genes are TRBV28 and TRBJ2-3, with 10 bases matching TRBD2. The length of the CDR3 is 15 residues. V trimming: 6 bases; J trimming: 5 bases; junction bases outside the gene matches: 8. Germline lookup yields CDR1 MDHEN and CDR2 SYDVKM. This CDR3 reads CASSTLAGNRDTQYF. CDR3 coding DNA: TGTGCCAGCAGCACACTAGCGGGAAATAGAGATACGCAGTATTTT. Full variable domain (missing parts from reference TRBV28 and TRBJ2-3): DVKVTQSSRYLVKRTGEKVFLECVQDMDHENMFWYRQDPGLGLRLIYFSYDVKMKEKGDIPEGYSVSREKKERFSLILESASTNQTSMYLCASSTLAGNRDTQYFGPGTRLTVL.

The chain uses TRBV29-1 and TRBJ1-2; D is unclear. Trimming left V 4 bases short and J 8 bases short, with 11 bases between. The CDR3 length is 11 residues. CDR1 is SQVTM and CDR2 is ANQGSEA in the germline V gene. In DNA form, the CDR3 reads TGCAGCGTTGTGGGGTTTTTAGGCTACACCTTC. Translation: CSVVGFLGYTF.

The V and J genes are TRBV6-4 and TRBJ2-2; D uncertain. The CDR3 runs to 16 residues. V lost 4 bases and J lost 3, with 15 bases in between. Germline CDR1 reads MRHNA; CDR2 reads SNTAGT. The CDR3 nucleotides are TGTGCCAGCAGTGCTGGGCTTCAACGTGACACCGGGGAGCTGTTTTTT. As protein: CASSAGLQRDTGELFF.

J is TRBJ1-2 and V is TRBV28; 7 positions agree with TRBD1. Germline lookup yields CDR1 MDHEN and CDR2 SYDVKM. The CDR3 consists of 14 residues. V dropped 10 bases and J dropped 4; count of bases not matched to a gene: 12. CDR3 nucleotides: TGTGCCAACTCCCCTCCGGGACAGTCCTATGGCTACACCTTC. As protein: CANSPPGQSYGYTF.

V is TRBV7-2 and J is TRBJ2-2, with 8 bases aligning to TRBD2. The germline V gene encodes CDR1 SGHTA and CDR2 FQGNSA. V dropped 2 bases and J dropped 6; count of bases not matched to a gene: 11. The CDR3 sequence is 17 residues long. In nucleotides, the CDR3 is TGTGCCAGCAGCTTATTTCCCAGCGGGAGTGTTTCCGGGGAGCTGTTTTTT. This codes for CASSLFPSGSVSGELFF. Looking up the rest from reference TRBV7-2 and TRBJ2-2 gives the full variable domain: GAGVSQSPSNKVTEKGKDVELRCDPISGHTALYWYRQSLGQGLEFLIYFQGNSAPDKSGLPSDRFSAERTGGSVSTLTIQRTQQEDSAVYLCASSLFPSGSVSGELFFGEGSRLTVL.

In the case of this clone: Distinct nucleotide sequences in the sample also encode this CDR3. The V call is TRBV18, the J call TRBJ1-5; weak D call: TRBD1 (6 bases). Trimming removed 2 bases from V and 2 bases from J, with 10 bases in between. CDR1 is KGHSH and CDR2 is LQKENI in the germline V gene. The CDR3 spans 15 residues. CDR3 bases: TGTGCCAGCTCACCAAAGGGGGGGGGCAATCAGCCCCAGCATTTT. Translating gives CASSPKGGGNQPQHF.

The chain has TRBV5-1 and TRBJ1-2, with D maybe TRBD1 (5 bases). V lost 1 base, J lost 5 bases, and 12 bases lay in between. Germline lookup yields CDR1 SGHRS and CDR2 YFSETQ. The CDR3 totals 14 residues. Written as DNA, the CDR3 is TGCGCCAGCAGCTTGTCGGGGGACTCTTATGGCTACACCTTC. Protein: CASSLSGDSYGYTF.

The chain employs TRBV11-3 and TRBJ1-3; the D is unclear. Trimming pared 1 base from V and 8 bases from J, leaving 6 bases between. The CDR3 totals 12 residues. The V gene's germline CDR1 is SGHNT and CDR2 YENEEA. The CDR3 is CASSLGEDTIYF. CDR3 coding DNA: TGTGCCAGCAGCTTAGGAGAGGACACCATATATTTT.

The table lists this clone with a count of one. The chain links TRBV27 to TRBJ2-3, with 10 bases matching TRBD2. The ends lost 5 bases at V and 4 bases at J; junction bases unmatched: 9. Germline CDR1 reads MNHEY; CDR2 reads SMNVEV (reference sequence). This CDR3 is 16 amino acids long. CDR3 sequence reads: CASSPASGGPPDTQYF. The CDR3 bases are TGTGCCAGCAGTCCCGCTAGCGGGGGCCCCCCAGATACGCAGTATTTT.

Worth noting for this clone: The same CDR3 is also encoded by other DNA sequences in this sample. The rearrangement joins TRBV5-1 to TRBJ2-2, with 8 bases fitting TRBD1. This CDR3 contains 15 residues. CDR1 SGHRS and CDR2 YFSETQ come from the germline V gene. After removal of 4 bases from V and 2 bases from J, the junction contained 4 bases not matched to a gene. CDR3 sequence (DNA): TGCGCCAGCAGCCCCAGGGGGCTAAACACCGGGGAGCTGTTTTTT. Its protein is CASSPRGLNTGELFF.

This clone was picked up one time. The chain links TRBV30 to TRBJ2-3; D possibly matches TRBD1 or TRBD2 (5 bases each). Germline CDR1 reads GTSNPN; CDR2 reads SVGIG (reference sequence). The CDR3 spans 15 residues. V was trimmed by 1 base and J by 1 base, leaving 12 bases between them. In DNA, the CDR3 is TGTGCCTGGAGTGGTTGGGGGAGAGGCACAGATACGCAGTATTTT. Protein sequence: CAWSGWGRGTDTQYF.

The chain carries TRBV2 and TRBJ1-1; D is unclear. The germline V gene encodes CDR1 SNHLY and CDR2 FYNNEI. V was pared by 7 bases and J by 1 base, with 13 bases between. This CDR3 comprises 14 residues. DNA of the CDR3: TGTGCCAGCACTACCCCGGGCAAGAACACTGAAGCTTTCTTT. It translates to CASTTPGKNTEAFF.